This T cell receptor beta chain was observed in a study of blood T cell repertoires in COVID-19. Someone with COVID-19 had been met by exposed participants within 2 weeks before study entry. Produced via immunoSEQ multiplex PCR; TCRdb's table is partial and in-frame only. This sample has approximately 300,000 clones, with 85% found just once. This CDR3 has 13 amino acids. The germline CDR1 and CDR2 sequences are SNHLY and FYNNEI. The V end was cut by 7 bases, the J end by 3 bases, with 10 bases between. The sample consisted of PBMCs or T cells enriched from blood (not recorded which). The source is a woman aged 25 to 39 who had been exposed to COVID-19. The chain uses TRBV2 and TRBJ1-5; possible D gene TRBD1, 5 bases. The CDR3: CASKAGSNQPQHF. In nucleotides, the CDR3 is TGTGCCAGCAAGGCAGGGTCCAATCAGCCCCAGCATTTT.